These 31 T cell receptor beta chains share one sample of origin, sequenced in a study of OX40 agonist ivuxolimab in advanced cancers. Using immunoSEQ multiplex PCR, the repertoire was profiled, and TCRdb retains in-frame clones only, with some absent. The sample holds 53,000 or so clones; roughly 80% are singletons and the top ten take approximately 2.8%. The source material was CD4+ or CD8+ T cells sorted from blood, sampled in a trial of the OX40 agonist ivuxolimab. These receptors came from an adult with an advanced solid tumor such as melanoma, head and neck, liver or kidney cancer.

The CDR3 region is CASSPGTARSSGANVLTF. CDR3 bases: TGTGCCAGCAGCCCCGGGACAGCTAGGTCCTCTGGGGCCAACGTCCTGACTTTC. The chain couples TRBV5-4 to TRBJ2-6; 7 bases agree with TRBD1. Per the germline V gene, CDR1 is SGHNT and CDR2 is YYREEE (reference sequence). Losses at the gene ends were 4 bases for V and 0 bases for J; bases not matched to a gene: 10. CDR3 length: 18 amino acids. The variable domain in full, completed from reference TRBV5-4 and TRBJ2-6, reads ETGVTQSPTHLIKTRGQQVTLRCSSQSGHNTVSWYQQALGQGPQFIFQYYREEENGRGNFPPRFSGLQFPNYSSELNVNALELDDSALYLCASSPGTARSSGANVLTFGAGSRLTVL.

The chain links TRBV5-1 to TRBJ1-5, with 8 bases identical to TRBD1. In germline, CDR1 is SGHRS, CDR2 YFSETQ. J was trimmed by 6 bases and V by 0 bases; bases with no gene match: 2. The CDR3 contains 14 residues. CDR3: CASSLGQGSQPQHF. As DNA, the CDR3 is TGCGCCAGCAGCTTGGGACAGGGGAGTCAGCCCCAGCATTTT.

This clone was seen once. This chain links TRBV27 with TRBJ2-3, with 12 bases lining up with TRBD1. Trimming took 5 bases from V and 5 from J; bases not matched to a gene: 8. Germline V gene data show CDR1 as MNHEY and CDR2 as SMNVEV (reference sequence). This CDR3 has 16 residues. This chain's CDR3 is CASSTRGQGARDTQYF. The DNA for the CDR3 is TGTGCCAGCAGTACACGGGGACAGGGGGCCAGAGATACGCAGTATTTT.

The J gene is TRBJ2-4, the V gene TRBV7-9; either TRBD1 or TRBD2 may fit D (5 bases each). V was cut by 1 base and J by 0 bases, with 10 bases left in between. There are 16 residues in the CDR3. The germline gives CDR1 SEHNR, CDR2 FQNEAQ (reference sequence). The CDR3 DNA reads TGTGCCAGCAGCTTAGGGGCCGGGACAGCCAAAAACATTCAGTACTTC. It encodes CASSLGAGTAKNIQYF.

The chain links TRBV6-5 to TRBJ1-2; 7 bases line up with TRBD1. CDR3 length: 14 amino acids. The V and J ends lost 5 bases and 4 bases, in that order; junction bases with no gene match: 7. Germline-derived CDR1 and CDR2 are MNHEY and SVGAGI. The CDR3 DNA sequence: TGTGCCAGCAGTACGAGGACAGGTTCCTATGGCTACACCTTC. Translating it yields CASSTRTGSYGYTF.

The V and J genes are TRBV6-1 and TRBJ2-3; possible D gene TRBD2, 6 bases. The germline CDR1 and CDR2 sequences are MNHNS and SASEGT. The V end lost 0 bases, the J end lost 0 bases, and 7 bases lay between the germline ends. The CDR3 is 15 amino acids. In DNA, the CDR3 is TGTGCCAGCAGTGAAGCCGGGACTAGCACAGATACGCAGTATTTT. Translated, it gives CASSEAGTSTDTQYF.

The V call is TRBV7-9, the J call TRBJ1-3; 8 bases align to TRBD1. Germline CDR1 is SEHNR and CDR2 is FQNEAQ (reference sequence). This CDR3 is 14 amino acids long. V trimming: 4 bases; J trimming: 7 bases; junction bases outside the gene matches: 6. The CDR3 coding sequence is TGTGCCAGCAGCTCCAGGGGGCGAGGGAACACCATATATTTT. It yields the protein CASSSRGRGNTIYF.

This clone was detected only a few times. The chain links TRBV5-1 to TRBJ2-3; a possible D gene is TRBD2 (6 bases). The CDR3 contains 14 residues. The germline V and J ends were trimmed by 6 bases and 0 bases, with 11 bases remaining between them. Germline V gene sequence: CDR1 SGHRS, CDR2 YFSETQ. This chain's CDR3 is CASNDGGSTDTQYF. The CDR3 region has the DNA TGCGCCAGCAACGACGGGGGAAGCACAGATACGCAGTATTTT.

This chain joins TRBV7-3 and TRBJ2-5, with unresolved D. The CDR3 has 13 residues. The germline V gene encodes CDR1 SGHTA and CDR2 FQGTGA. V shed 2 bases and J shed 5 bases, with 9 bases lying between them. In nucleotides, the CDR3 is TGTGCCAGCAGCTTACTGTTGGGGGAGACCCAGTACTTC. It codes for CASSLLLGETQYF.

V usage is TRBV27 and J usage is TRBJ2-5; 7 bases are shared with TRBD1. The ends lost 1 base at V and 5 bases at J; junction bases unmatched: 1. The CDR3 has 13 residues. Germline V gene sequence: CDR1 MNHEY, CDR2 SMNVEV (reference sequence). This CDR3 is CASSLWDSETQYF. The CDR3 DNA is TGTGCCAGCAGTTTATGGGACAGTGAGACCCAGTACTTC.

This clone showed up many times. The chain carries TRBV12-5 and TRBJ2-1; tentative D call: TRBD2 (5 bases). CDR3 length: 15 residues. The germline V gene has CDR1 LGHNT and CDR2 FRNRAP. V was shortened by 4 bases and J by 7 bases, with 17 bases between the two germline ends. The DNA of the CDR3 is TGTGCTAGTGGTTCCTGGTTGCGGAGGCAGAATGAGCAGTTCTTC. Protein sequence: CASGSWLRRQNEQFF.

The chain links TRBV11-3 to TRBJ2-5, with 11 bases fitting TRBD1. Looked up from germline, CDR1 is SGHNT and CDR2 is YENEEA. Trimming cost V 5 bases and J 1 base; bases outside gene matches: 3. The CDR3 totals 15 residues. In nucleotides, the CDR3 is TGTGCCAGCAGCGTGGGGACAGGGGGCCAAGAGACCCAGTACTTC. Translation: CASSVGTGGQETQYF.

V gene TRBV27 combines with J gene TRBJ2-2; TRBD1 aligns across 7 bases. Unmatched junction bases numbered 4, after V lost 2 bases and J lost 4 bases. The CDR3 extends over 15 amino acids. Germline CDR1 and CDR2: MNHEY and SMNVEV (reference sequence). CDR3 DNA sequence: TGTGCCAGCAGTTTACAGACAGGGAGCACCGGGGAGCTGTTTTTT. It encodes CASSLQTGSTGELFF.

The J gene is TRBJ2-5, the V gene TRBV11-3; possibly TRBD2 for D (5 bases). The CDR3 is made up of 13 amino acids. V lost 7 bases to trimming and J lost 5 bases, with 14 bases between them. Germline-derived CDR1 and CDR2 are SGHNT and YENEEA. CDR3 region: CASTGGWAETQYF. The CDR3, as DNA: TGTGCCAGCACCGGAGGTTGGGCTGAGACCCAGTACTTC. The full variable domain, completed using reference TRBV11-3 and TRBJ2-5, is EAGVVQSPRYKIIEKKQPVAFWCNPISGHNTLYWYLQNLGQGPELLIRYENEEAVDDSQLPKDRFSAERLKGVDSTLKIQPAELGDSAVYLCASTGGWAETQYFGPGTRLLVL.

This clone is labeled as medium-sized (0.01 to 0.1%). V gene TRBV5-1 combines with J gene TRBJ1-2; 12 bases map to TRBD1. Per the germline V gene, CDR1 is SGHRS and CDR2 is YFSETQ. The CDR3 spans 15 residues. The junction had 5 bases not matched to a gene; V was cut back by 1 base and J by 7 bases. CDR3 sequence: CASSLRGQGAIGYTF. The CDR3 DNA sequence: TGCGCCAGCAGCTTGCGGGGACAGGGGGCAATTGGCTACACCTTC.

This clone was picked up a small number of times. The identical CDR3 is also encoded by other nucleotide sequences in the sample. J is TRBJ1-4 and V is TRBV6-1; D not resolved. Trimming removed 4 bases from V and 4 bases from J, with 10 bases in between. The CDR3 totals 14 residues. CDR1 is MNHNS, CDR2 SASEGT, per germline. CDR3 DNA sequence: TGTGCCAGCAGTGGGACCGTAAATAATGAAAAACTGTTTTTT. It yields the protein CASSGTVNNEKLFF.

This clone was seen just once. The CDR3 sequence is CASSQDERKNTEAFF. CDR3 bases: TGCGCCAGCAGCCAAGATGAGAGAAAAAACACTGAAGCTTTCTTT. The chain combines TRBV4-1 with TRBJ1-1; no clear D. Deletions cut 0 bases from V and 2 bases from J, with 10 bases between. Germline V gene data show CDR1 as MGHRA and CDR2 as YSYEKL. The CDR3 has 15 residues.

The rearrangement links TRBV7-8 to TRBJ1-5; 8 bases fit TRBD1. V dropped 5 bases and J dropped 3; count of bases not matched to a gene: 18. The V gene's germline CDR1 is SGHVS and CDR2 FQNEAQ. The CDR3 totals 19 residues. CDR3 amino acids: CASSPRDRSQLTHNQPQHF. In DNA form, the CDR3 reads TGTGCCAGCAGCCCCCGGGACAGGAGTCAACTCACCCACAATCAGCCCCAGCATTTT.

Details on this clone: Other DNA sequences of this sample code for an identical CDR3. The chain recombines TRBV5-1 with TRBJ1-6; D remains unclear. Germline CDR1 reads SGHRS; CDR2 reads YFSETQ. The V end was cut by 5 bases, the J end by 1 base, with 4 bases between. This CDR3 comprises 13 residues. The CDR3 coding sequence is TGCGCCAGCAGGGGGTCCTATAATTCACCCCTCCACTTT. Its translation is CASRGSYNSPLHF.

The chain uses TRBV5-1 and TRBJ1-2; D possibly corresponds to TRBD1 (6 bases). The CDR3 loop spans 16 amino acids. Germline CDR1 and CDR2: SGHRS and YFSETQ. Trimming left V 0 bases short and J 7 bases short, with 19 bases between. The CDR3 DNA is TGCGCCAGCAGCTTGGACGGAAAGGCTGGGGGGCCTGGCTACACCTTC. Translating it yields CASSLDGKAGGPGYTF.

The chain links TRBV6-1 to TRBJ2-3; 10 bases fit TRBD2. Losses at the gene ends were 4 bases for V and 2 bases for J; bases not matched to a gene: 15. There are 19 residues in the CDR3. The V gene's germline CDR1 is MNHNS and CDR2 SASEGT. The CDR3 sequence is CASSVFSPSGSIFTDTQYF. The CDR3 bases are TGTGCCAGCAGTGTATTTTCTCCTAGCGGGAGTATCTTCACAGATACGCAGTATTTT.

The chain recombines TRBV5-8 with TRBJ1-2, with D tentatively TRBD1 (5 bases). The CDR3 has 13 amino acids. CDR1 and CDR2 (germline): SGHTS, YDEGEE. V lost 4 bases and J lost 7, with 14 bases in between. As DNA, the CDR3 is TGTGCCAGCAGCCCATGGGACGGATCTGGCTACACCTTC. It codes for CASSPWDGSGYTF.

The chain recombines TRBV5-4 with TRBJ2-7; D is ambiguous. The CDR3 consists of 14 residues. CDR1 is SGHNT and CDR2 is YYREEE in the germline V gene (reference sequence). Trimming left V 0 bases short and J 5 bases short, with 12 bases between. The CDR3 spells CASSLVVFGHEQYF. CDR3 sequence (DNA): TGTGCCAGCAGCTTGGTCGTCTTCGGGCACGAGCAGTACTTC.

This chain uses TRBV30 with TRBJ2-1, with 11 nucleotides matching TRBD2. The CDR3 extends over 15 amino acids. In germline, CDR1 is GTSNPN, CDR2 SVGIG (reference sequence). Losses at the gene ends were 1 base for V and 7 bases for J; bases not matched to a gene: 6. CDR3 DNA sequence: TGTGCCTGGAGTGCCCTGCGACTAGCGGGGAATGAGCAGTTCTTC. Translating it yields CAWSALRLAGNEQFF.

DNA for the CDR3: TGTGCCAGCAGCTTGGGGGCAACTAATGAAAAACTGTTTTTT. This sequence encodes CASSLGATNEKLFF. V is TRBV7-9 and J is TRBJ1-4, with a tentative D call TRBD1 (5 bases). The CDR3 contains 14 residues. Germline lookup yields CDR1 SEHNR and CDR2 FQNEAQ (reference sequence). V was cut by 3 bases and J by 0 bases, with 5 bases left in between.

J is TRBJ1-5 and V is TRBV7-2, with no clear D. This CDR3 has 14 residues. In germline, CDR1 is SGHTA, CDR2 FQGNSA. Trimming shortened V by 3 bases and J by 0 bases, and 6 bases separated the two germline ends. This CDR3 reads CASSFLNSNQPQHF. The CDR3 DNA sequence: TGTGCCAGCAGCTTTTTGAATAGCAATCAGCCCCAGCATTTT. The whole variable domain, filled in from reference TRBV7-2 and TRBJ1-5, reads GAGVSQSPSNKVTEKGKDVELRCDPISGHTALYWYRQSLGQGLEFLIYFQGNSAPDKSGLPSDRFSAERTGGSVSTLTIQRTQQEDSAVYLCASSFLNSNQPQHFGDGTRLSIL.

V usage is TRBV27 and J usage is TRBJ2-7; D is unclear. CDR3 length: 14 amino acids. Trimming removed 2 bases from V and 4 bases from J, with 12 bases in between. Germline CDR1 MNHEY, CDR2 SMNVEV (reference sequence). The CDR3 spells CASSLRPFRYEQYF. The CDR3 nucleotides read TGTGCCAGCAGTTTAAGACCCTTTCGGTACGAGCAGTACTTC.

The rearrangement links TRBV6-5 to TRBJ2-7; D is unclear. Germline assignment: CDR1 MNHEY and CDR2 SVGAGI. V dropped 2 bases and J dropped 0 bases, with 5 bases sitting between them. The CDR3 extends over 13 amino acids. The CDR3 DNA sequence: TGTGCCAGCAGTTACAGGCCCTCCTACGAGCAGTACTTC. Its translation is CASSYRPSYEQYF.

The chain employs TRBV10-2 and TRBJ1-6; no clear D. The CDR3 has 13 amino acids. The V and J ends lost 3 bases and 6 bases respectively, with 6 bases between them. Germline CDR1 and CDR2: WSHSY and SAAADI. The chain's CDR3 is CASSETTNSPLHF. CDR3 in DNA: TGCGCCAGCAGTGAAACGACTAATTCACCCCTCCACTTT.

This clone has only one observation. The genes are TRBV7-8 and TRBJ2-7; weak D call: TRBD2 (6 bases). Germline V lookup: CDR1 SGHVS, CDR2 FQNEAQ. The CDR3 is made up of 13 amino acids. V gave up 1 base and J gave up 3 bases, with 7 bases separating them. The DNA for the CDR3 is TGTGCCAGCAGCTTAGGCGGGGTCTACGAGCAGTACTTC. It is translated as CASSLGGVYEQYF.

The CDR3 DNA is TGTGCCAGCAGCCAAGATTTCCTAGCGGGAGGCACAGATACGCAGTATTTT. Protein: CASSQDFLAGGTDTQYF. V gene TRBV4-2 combines with J gene TRBJ2-3, with 10 bases that match TRBD2. The ends lost 0 bases at V and 1 base at J; junction bases unmatched: 4. The CDR3 has 17 amino acids. CDR1 and CDR2 (germline): LGHNA, YNFKEQ.